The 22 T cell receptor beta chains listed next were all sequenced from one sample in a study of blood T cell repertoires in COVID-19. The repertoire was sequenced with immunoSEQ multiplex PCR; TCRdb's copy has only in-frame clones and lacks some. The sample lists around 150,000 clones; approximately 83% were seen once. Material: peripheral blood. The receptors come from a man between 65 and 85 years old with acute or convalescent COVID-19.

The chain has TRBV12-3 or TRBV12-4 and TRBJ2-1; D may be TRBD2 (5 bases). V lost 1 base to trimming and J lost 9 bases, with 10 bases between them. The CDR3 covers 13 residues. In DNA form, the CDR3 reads TGTGCCAGCAGTTTAGGAGGGAGCGGTGAGCAGTTCTTC. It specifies CASSLGGSGEQFF.

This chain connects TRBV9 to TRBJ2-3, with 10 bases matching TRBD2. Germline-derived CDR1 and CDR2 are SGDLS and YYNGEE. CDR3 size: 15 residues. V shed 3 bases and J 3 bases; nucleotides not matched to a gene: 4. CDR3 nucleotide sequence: TGTGCCAGCAGCGGGGCTAGCGGGAGAACAGATACGCAGTATTTT. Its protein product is CASSGASGRTDTQYF.

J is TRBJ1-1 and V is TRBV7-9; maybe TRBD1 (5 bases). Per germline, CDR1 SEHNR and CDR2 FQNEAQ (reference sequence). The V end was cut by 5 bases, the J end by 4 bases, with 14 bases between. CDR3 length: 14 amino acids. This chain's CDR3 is CASSPTAGGTEAFF. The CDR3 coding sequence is TGTGCCAGCAGCCCCACCGCGGGGGGCACTGAAGCTTTCTTT. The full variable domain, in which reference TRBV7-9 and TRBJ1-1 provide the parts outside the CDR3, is DTGVSQNPRHKITKRGQNVTFRCDPISEHNRLYWYRQTLGQGPEFLTYFQNEAQLEKSRLLSDRFSAERPKGSFSTLEIQRTEQGDSAMYLCASSPTAGGTEAFFGQGTRLTVV.

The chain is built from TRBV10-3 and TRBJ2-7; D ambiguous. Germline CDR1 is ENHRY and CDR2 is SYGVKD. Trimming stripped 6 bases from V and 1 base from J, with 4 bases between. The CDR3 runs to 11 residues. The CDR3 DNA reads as TGTGCCATCAGCGGTTCCTACGAGCAGTACTTC. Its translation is CAISGSYEQYF.

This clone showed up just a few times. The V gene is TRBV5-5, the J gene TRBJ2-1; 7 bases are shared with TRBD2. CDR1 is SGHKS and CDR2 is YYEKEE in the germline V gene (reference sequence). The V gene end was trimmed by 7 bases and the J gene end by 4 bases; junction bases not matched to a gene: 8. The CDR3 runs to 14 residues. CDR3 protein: CASFASGSYNEQFF. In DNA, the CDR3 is TGTGCCAGCTTCGCTAGCGGCTCTTACAATGAGCAGTTCTTC.

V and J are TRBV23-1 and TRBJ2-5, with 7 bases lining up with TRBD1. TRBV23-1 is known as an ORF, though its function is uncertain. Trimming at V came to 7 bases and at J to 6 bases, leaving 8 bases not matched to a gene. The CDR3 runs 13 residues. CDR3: CASKGAGKKTQYF. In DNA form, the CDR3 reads TGCGCCAGCAAGGGGGCAGGGAAAAAGACCCAGTACTTC.

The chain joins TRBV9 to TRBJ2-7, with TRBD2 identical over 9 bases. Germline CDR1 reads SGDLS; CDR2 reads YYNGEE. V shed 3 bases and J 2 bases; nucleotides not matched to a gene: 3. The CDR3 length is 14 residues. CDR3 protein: CASSAVAGAYEQYF. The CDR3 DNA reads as TGTGCCAGCAGCGCCGTAGCGGGAGCCTACGAGCAGTACTTC. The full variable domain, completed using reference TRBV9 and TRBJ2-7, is DSGVTQTPKHLITATGQRVTLRCSPRSGDLSVYWYQQSLDQGLQFLIQYYNGEERAKGNILERFSAQQFPDLHSELNLSSLELGDSALYFCASSAVAGAYEQYFGPGTRLTVT.

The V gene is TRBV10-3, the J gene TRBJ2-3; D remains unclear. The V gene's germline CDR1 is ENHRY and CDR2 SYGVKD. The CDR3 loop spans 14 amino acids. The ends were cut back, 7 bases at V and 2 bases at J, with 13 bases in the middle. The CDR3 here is CAITPSGDTDTQYF. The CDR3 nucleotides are TGTGCCATCACACCCAGTGGTGACACAGATACGCAGTATTTT.

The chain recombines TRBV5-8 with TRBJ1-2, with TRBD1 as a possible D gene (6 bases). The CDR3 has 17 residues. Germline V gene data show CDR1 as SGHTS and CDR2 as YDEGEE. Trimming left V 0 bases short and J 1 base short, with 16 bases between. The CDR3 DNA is TGTGCCAGCAGCTTGGTTGGACCCGGGACAAGTAACTATGGCTACACCTTC. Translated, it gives CASSLVGPGTSNYGYTF.

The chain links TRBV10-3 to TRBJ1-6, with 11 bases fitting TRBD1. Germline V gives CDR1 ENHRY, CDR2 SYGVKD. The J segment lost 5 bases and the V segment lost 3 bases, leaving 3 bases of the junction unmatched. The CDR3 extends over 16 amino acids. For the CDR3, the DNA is TGTGCCATCAGTGATGGACAGGGGGCGAATAATTCACCCCTCCACTTT. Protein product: CAISDGQGANNSPLHF.

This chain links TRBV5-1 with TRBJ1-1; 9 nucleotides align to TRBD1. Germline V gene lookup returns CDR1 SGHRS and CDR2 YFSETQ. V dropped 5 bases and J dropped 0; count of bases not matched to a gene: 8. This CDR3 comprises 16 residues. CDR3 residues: CASRGAQGAMNTEAFF. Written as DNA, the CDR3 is TGCGCCAGCAGAGGGGCACAGGGGGCCATGAACACTGAAGCTTTCTTT.

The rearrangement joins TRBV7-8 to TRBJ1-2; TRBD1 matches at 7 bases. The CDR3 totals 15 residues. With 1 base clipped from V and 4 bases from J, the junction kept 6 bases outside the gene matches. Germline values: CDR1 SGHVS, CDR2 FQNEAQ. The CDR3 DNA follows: TGTGCCAGCAGCTTAGGAGGGGGCGGCCCCTATGGCTACACCTTC. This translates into CASSLGGGGPYGYTF.

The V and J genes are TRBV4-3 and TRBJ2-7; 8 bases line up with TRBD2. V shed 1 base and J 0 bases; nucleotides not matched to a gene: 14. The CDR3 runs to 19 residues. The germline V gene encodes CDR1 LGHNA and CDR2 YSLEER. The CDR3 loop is CASSQVAPGEREISYEQYF. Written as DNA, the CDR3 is TGCGCCAGCAGCCAAGTGGCCCCCGGGGAGCGGGAGATCTCCTACGAGCAGTACTTC.

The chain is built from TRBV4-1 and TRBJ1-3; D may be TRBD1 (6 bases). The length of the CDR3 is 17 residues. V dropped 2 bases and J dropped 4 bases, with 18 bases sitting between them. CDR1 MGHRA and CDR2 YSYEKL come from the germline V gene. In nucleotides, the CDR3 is TGCGCCAGCAGCCAAAGTCCAAAACAGGGACCGGGAAACACCATATATTTT. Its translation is CASSQSPKQGPGNTIYF.

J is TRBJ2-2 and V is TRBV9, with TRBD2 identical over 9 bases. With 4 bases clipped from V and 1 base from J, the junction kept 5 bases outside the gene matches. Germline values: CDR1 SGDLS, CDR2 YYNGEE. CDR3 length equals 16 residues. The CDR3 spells CASSPRTSENTGELFF. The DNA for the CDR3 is TGTGCCAGCAGCCCTCGGACTAGCGAGAACACCGGGGAGCTGTTTTTT.

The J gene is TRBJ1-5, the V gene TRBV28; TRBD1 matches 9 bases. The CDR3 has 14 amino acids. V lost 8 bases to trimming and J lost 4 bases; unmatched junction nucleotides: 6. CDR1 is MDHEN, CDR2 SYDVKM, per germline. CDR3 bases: TGTGCCAGCCTCGGACAGGGGAAAAATCAGCCCCAGCATTTT. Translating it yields CASLGQGKNQPQHF.

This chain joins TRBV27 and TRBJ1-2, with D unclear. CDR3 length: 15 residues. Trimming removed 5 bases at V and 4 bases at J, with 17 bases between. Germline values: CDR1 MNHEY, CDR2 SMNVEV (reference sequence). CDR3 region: CASSPSRRGSYGYTF. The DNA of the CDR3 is TGTGCCAGCAGTCCCTCCCGACGGGGATCCTATGGCTACACCTTC.

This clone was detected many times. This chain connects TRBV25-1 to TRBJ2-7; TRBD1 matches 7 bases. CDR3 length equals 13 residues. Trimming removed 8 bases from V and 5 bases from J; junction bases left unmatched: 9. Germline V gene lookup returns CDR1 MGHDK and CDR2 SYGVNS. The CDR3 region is CASGVQGNDEQYF. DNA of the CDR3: TGTGCCAGCGGGGTACAGGGGAACGACGAGCAGTACTTC.

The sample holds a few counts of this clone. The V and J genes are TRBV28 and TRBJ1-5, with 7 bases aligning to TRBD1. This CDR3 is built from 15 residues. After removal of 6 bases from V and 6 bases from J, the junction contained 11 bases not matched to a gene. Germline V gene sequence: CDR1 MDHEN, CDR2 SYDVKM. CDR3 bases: TGTGCCAGCAGCACGATCTCGACAGGGTTTCAGCCCCAGCATTTT. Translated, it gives CASSTISTGFQPQHF.

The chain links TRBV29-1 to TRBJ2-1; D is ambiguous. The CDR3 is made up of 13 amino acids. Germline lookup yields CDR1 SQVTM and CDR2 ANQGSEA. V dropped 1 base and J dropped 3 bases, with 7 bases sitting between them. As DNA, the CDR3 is TGCAGCGTTGAAGGTAGATTCTACAATGAGCAGTTCTTC. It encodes CSVEGRFYNEQFF.

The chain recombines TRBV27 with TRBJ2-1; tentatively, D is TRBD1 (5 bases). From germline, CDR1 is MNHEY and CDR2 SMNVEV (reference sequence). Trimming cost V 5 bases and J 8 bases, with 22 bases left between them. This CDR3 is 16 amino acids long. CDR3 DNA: TGTGCCAGCAGTCGTCAGGGCCAAGCGTCGGTCGATGAGCAGTTCTTC. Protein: CASSRQGQASVDEQFF.

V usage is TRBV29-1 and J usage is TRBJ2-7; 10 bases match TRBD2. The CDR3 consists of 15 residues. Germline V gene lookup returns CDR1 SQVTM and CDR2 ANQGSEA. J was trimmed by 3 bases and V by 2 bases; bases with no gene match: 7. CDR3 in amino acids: CSVESLASGSYEQYF. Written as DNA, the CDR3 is TGCAGCGTTGAAAGCTTGGCTAGCGGGAGCTACGAGCAGTACTTC.